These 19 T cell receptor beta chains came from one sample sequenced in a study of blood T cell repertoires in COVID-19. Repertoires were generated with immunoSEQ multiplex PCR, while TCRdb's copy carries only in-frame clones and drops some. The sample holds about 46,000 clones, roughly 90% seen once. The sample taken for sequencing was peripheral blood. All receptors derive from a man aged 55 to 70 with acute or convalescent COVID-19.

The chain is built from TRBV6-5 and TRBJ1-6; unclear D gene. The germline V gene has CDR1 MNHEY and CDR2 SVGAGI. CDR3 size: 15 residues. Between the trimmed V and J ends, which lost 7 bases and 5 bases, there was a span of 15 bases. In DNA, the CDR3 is TGTGCCAGCATAACAGCATCGGGAAATAATTCACCCCTCCACTTT. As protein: CASITASGNNSPLHF.

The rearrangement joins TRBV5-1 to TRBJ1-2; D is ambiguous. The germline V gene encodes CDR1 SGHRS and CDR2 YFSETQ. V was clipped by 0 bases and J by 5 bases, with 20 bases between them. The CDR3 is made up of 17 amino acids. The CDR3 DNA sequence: TGCGCCAGCAGCTTGGGGGATGAGGTAGCGCCTCAATATGGCTACACCTTC. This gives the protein CASSLGDEVAPQYGYTF.

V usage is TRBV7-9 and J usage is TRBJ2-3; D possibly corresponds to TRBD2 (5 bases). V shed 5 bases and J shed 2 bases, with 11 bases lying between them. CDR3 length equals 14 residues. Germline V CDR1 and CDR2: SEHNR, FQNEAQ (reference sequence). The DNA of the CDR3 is TGTGCCAGCAGCGAGGGAAGGCCCACAGATACGCAGTATTTT. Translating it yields CASSEGRPTDTQYF.

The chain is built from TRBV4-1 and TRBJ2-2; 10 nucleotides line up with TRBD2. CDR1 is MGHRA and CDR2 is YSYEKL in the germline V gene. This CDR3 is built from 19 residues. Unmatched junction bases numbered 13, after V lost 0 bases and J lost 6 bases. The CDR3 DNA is TGCGCCAGCAGCCAAGATCTGGGGCTAGCGGGAGAGAGGGCCGGGGAGCTGTTTTTT. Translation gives CASSQDLGLAGERAGELFF.

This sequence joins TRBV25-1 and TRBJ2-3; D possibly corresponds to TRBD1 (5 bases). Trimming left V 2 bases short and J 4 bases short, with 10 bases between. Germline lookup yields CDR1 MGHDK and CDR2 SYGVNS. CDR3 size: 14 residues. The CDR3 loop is CASSETVQADTQYF. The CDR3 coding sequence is TGTGCCAGCAGTGAAACGGTACAGGCAGATACGCAGTATTTT.

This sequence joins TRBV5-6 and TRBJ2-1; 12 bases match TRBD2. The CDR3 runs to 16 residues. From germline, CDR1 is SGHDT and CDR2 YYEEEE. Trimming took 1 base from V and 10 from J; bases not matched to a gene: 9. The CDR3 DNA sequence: TGTGCCAGCAGCTTGTTTCAGACTAGCGGGGGTCGGGAGCAGTTCTTC. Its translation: CASSLFQTSGGREQFF.

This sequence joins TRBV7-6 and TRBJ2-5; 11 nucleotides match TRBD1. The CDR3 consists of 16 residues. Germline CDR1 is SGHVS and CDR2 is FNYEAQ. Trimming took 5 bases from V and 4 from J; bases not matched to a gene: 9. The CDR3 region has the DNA TGTGCCAGCAGCATGGGGACAGGGGGAGGCTTAGAGACCCAGTACTTC. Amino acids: CASSMGTGGGLETQYF.

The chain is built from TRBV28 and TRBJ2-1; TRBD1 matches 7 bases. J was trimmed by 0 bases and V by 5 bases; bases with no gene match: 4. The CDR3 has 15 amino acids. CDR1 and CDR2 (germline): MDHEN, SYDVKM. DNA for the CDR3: TGTGCCAGCAGTCCGACAGGGAACTCCTACAATGAGCAGTTCTTC. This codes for CASSPTGNSYNEQFF. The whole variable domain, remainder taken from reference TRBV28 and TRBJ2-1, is DVKVTQSSRYLVKRTGEKVFLECVQDMDHENMFWYRQDPGLGLRLIYFSYDVKMKEKGDIPEGYSVSREKKERFSLILESASTNQTSMYLCASSPTGNSYNEQFFGPGTRLTVL.

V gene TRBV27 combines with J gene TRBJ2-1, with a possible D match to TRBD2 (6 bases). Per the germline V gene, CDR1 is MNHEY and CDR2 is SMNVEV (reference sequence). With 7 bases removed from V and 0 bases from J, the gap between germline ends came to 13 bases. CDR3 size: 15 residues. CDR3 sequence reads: CASKSGSSSYNEQFF. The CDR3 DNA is TGTGCCAGCAAAAGCGGGTCGAGCTCCTACAATGAGCAGTTCTTC.

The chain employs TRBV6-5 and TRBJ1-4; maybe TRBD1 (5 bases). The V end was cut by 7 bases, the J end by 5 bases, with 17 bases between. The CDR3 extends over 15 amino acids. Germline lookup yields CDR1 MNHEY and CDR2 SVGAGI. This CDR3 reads CASIQDGGRNEKLFF. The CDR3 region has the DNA TGTGCCAGCATACAGGACGGTGGACGAAATGAAAAACTGTTTTTT.

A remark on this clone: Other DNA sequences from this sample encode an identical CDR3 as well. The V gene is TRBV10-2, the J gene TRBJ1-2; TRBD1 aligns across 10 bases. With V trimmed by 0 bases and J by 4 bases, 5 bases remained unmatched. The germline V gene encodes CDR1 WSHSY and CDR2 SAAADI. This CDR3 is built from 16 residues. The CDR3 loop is CASSESRQGAGYGYTF. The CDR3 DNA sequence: TGCGCCAGCAGTGAGTCAAGACAGGGGGCGGGCTATGGCTACACCTTC.

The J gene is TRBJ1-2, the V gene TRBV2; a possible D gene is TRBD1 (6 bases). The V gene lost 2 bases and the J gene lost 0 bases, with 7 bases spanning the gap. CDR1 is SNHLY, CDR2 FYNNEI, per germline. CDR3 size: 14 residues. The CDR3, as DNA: TGTGCCAGCAGTGAAACAGGGACTAACTATGGCTACACCTTC. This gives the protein CASSETGTNYGYTF.

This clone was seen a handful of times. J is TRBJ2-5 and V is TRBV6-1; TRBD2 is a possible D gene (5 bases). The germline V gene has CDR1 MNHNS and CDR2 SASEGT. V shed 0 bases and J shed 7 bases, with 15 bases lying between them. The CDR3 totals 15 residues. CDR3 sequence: CASSEALASRGTQYF. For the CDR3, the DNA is TGTGCCAGCAGTGAAGCCCTTGCTAGCAGAGGGACCCAGTACTTC.

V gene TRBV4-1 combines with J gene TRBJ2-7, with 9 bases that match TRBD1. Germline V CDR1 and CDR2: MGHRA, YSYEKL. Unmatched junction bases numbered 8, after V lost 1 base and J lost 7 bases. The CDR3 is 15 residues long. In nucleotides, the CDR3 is TGCGCCAGCAGCCAAGTGAGGACAGGGGATAGGGAGCAGTACTTC. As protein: CASSQVRTGDREQYF.

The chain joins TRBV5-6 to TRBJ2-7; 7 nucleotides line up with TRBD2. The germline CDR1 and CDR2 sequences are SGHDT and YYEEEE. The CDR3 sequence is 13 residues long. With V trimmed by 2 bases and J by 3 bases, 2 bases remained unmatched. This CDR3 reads CASSFGGGYEQYF. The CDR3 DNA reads TGTGCCAGCAGCTTTGGCGGGGGCTACGAGCAGTACTTC.

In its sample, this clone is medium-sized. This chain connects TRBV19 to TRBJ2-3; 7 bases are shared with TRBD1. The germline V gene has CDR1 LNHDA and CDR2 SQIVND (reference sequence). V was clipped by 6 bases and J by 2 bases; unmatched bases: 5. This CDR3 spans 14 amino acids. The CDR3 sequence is CASSNRGSTDTQYF. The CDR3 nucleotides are TGTGCCAGTAGCAACAGGGGTTCCACAGATACGCAGTATTTT.

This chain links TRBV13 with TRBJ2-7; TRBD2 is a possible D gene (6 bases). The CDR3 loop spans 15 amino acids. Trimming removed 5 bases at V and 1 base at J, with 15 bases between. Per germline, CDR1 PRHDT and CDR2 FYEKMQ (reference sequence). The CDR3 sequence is CASSPAGTGSYEQYF. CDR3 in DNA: TGTGCCAGCAGCCCCGCCGGGACTGGTTCCTACGAGCAGTACTTC.

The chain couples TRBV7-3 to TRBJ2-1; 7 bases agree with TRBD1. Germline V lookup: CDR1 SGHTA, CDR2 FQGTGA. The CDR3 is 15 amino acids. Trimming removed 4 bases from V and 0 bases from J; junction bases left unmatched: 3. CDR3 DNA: TGTGCCAGCAGCTCCCGACAGGGCTCCTACAATGAGCAGTTCTTC. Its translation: CASSSRQGSYNEQFF.

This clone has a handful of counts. As DNA, the CDR3 is TGCGCCAGCAGCTTGGTACAGGGGAGGTATGGGAATTCACCCCTCCACTTT. Encoded protein: CASSLVQGRYGNSPLHF. The V gene is TRBV5-1, the J gene TRBJ1-6; 7 bases match TRBD1. The junction had 10 bases not matched to a gene; V was cut back by 0 bases and J by 7 bases. CDR1 is SGHRS and CDR2 is YFSETQ in the germline V gene. The CDR3 is 17 residues long.